Shown below are 23 T cell receptor beta chains from a single sample sequenced in a study of T cell responses to AZD1222 COVID-19 vaccine. Measured with immunoSEQ multiplex PCR; TCRdb has only the in-frame clones, and not every one. The table lists about 60,000 clones, roughly 90% of them singletons. The sequencing used peripheral blood, collected 28 days after the second AZD1222 dose. The receptors were gathered from an adult who received the AZD1222 COVID-19 vaccine.

The V and J genes are TRBV18 and TRBJ1-5, with D hard to call. CDR3 size: 15 residues. The germline V gene encodes CDR1 KGHSH and CDR2 LQKENI. V was cut by 2 bases and J by 1 base, with 9 bases left in between. The CDR3: CASSPSTRSNQPQHF. In nucleotides, the CDR3 is TGTGCCAGCTCACCATCGACCAGAAGCAATCAGCCCCAGCATTTT.

The V call is TRBV5-4, the J call TRBJ1-6, with a possible D match to TRBD1 (6 bases). The germline V gene encodes CDR1 SGHNT and CDR2 YYREEE (reference sequence). Trimming took 6 bases from V and 0 from J, leaving 13 bases between them. This CDR3 region has 16 residues. CDR3 region: CASTPGASSYNSPLHF. The CDR3 DNA reads as TGTGCCAGCACCCCGGGGGCGAGCTCCTATAATTCACCCCTCCACTTT.

This sequence joins TRBV7-2 and TRBJ1-5; D is ambiguous. The V end was cut by 3 bases, the J end by 5 bases, with 8 bases between. CDR3 length: 13 residues. Per the germline V gene, CDR1 is SGHTA and CDR2 is FQGNSA. CDR3 in DNA: TGTGCCAGCAGCTTCGTTTCCGATCAGCCCCAGCATTTT. This translates into CASSFVSDQPQHF. The complete variable domain, with remaining parts taken from reference TRBV7-2 and TRBJ1-5, reads GAGVSQSPSNKVTEKGKDVELRCDPISGHTALYWYRQSLGQGLEFLIYFQGNSAPDKSGLPSDRFSAERTGGSVSTLTIQRTQQEDSAVYLCASSFVSDQPQHFGDGTRLSIL.

The gene calls are TRBV12-3 or TRBV12-4 and TRBJ2-5; the D is unclear. The CDR3 totals 13 residues. Trimming cost V 4 bases and J 4 bases, with 10 bases left between them. The CDR3 DNA reads TGTGCCAGCAGTTCCCCCTGGGGAGAGACCCAGTACTTC. Residues: CASSSPWGETQYF.

The chain carries TRBV7-9 and TRBJ2-3; 9 positions agree with TRBD2. The CDR3 covers 15 residues. From germline, CDR1 is SEHNR and CDR2 FQNEAQ (reference sequence). V was clipped by 3 bases and J by 2 bases; unmatched bases: 3. In nucleotides, the CDR3 is TGTGCCAGCAGCTTTATAGCGGGAGTCACAGATACGCAGTATTTT. Amino acids: CASSFIAGVTDTQYF.

The rearrangement joins TRBV9 to TRBJ1-2; possibly TRBD1 for D (6 bases). V dropped 3 bases and J dropped 8 bases, with 17 bases sitting between them. CDR3 length equals 14 residues. Germline V gene sequence: CDR1 SGDLS, CDR2 YYNGEE. In nucleotides, the CDR3 is TGTGCCAGCAGCGACAGGGCCCTGCCTCGGGGCTACACCTTC. The encoded protein is CASSDRALPRGYTF.

The CDR3 coding sequence is TGCGCCAGCAAAAGGTTTAAAAACACCGGGGAGCTGTTTTTT. Translation: CASKRFKNTGELFF. This chain links TRBV4-3 with TRBJ2-2, with D unclear. V lost 7 bases to trimming and J lost 2 bases, with 11 bases between them. Germline assignment: CDR1 LGHNA and CDR2 YSLEER. The CDR3 runs to 14 residues.

CDR3 amino acids: CASSPSAGTGGLVVTQYF. In DNA, the CDR3 is TGTGCCAGCAGCCCCTCGGCGGGGACAGGGGGACTTGTGGTGACCCAGTACTTC. The chain joins TRBV7-9 to TRBJ2-5, with 11 bases aligning to TRBD1. The V and J ends lost 5 bases and 7 bases, in that order; junction bases with no gene match: 18. This CDR3 region has 18 residues. CDR1 is SEHNR and CDR2 is FQNEAQ in the germline V gene (reference sequence).

The chain has TRBV19 and TRBJ1-1; D remains unclear. This CDR3 is built from 15 residues. Germline CDR1 reads LNHDA; CDR2 reads SQIVND (reference sequence). Trimming took 5 bases from V and 0 from J, leaving 13 bases between them. CDR3 residues: CASSSDDTMNTEAFF. As DNA, the CDR3 is TGTGCCAGTAGTTCCGATGATACTATGAACACTGAAGCTTTCTTT.

This sequence joins TRBV6-1 and TRBJ1-1; TRBD1 aligns across 7 bases. The germline gives CDR1 MNHNS, CDR2 SASEGT. Unmatched junction bases numbered 4, after V lost 2 bases and J lost 4 bases. The CDR3 contains 14 residues. The CDR3 sequence is CASSERTGRTEAFF. As DNA, the CDR3 is TGTGCCAGCAGTGAAAGGACAGGACGCACTGAAGCTTTCTTT.

V and J are TRBV7-8 and TRBJ2-2; possibly TRBD2 for D (6 bases). Germline CDR1 is SGHVS and CDR2 is FQNEAQ. There are 16 residues in the CDR3. The V and J ends lost 3 bases and 0 bases respectively, with 11 bases between them. The CDR3: CASSLAGLTNTGELFF. CDR3 DNA: TGTGCCAGCAGCTTGGCGGGACTTACGAACACCGGGGAGCTGTTTTTT.

This chain connects TRBV2 to TRBJ2-3; D not certain. CDR3 length: 14 amino acids. Germline loops: CDR1 SNHLY, CDR2 FYNNEI. The ends were cut back, 6 bases at V and 2 bases at J, with 12 bases in the middle. The DNA for the CDR3 is TGTGCCAGCAGGCCGAGCAGTTCCACAGATACGCAGTATTTT. Its protein product is CASRPSSSTDTQYF.

This rearrangement joins TRBV12-2 to TRBJ2-7; TRBD2, as called in the table, went unchecked against the DNA. TRBV12-2 is a listed pseudogene. This CDR3 is 15 amino acids long. As DNA, the CDR3 is TGCGTATTGCGGGGGGAGAGGTTTCTTTCCTACGAGCAGTACTTC. This encodes CVLRGERFLSYEQYF.

The rearrangement links TRBV19 to TRBJ2-1; the D call may be TRBD1 or TRBD2 (6 bases each). The CDR3 consists of 16 residues. Per germline, CDR1 LNHDA and CDR2 SQIVND (reference sequence). V shed 6 bases and J shed 3 bases, with 18 bases lying between them. CDR3 protein: CASRGAGRRDYNEQFF. The CDR3 DNA is TGTGCCAGTAGGGGGGCGGGACGGAGAGACTACAATGAGCAGTTCTTC.

The V gene is TRBV27, the J gene TRBJ2-7, with 12 bases aligning to TRBD2. The CDR3 runs 17 residues. V dropped 1 base and J dropped 3; count of bases not matched to a gene: 7. Germline V lookup: CDR1 MNHEY, CDR2 SMNVEV (reference sequence). CDR3 DNA: TGTGCCAGCAGTTTATACTGGACTAGCGGGACGGTCTACGAGCAGTACTTC. Its protein is CASSLYWTSGTVYEQYF.

CDR3 DNA sequence: TGCGCCAGCAGCTTGGGGACATCTAACTATGGCTACACCTTC. As protein: CASSLGTSNYGYTF. The rearrangement links TRBV5-1 to TRBJ1-2, with a weak D call TRBD1 (5 bases). CDR1 and CDR2 from the germline V gene are SGHRS and YFSETQ. Trimming took 0 bases from V and 0 from J, leaving 6 bases between them. The CDR3 length is 14 residues.

V and J are TRBV2 and TRBJ1-1; D may be TRBD1 (5 bases). CDR1 and CDR2 from the germline V gene are SNHLY and FYNNEI. V was trimmed by 0 bases and J by 5 bases, leaving 13 bases between them. This CDR3 is 15 amino acids long. This CDR3 reads CASSEAEGRITEAFF. Written as DNA, the CDR3 is TGTGCCAGCAGTGAAGCCGAGGGGAGAATAACTGAAGCTTTCTTT. Drawing the rest from reference TRBV2 and TRBJ1-1, the complete variable domain is EPEVTQTPSHQVTQMGQEVILRCVPISNHLYFYWYRQILGQKVEFLVSFYNNEISEKSEIFDDQFSVERPDGSNFTLKIRSTKLEDSAMYFCASSEAEGRITEAFFGQGTRLTVV.

The genes are TRBV7-2 and TRBJ1-1, with a tentative D call TRBD1 (5 bases). Trimming stripped 2 bases from V and 11 bases from J, with 15 bases between. There are 13 residues in the CDR3. Germline V gene sequence: CDR1 SGHTA, CDR2 FQGNSA. This CDR3 reads CASSLSDTQIAFF. CDR3 in DNA: TGTGCCAGCAGCTTATCGGACACCCAGATCGCTTTCTTT.

The chain employs TRBV12-3 or TRBV12-4 and TRBJ1-1; D may be TRBD1 (5 bases). This CDR3 spans 12 amino acids. V was cut by 6 bases and J by 5 bases, with 10 bases left in between. The CDR3 spells CASSGGRTEAFF. In DNA, the CDR3 is TGTGCCAGCAGCGGGGGGAGGACTGAAGCTTTCTTT.

This rearrangement joins TRBV20-1 to TRBJ1-1; D ambiguous. Trimming cost V 6 bases and J 1 base, with 6 bases left between them. Germline-derived CDR1 and CDR2 are DFQATT and SNEGSKA (reference sequence). The CDR3 consists of 11 residues. Here the CDR3 DNA reads TGCAGTGCGGGTGGGAACACTGAAGCTTTCTTT. This codes for CSAGGNTEAFF.

This clone was detected only a few times. Other DNA sequences from this sample encode an identical CDR3 as well. The V call is TRBV28, the J call TRBJ2-7; the D call may be TRBD1 or TRBD2 (5 bases each). Trimming removed 3 bases at V and 4 bases at J, with 7 bases between. CDR1 is MDHEN and CDR2 is SYDVKM in the germline V gene. This CDR3 spans 12 amino acids. CDR3 protein: CASSFGTYEQYF. Written as DNA, the CDR3 is TGTGCCAGCAGTTTTGGGACGTACGAGCAGTACTTC.

The V and J genes are TRBV9 and TRBJ2-3, with TRBD2 matching over 7 bases. The germline gives CDR1 SGDLS, CDR2 YYNGEE. Trimming took 4 bases from V and 5 from J; bases not matched to a gene: 10. The CDR3 runs to 15 residues. The CDR3 nucleotides read TGTGCCAGCAGCCCTGGAGGGGAGGGTAGAGATACGCAGTATTTT. It translates to CASSPGGEGRDTQYF.

The rearrangement joins TRBV5-1 to TRBJ1-5, with TRBD1 matching over 7 bases. CDR3 length equals 15 residues. Trimming took 2 bases from V and 5 from J; bases not matched to a gene: 7. Germline lookup yields CDR1 SGHRS and CDR2 YFSETQ. The CDR3 here is CASSLTGADYQPQHF. The CDR3 coding sequence is TGCGCCAGCAGCTTAACAGGGGCGGATTATCAGCCCCAGCATTTT.